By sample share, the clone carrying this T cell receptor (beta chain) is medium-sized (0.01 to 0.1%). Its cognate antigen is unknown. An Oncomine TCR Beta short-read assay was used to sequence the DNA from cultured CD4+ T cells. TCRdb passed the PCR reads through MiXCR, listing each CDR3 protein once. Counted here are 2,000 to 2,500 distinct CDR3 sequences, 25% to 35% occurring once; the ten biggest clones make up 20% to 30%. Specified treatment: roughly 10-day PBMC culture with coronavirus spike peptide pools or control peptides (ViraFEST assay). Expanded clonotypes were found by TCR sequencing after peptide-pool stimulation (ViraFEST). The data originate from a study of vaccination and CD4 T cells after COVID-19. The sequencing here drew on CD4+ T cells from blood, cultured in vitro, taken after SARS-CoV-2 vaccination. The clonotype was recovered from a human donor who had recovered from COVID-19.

CDR3 sequence reads: CASSTGTSSYEQYF. The CDR3 nucleotides read TGTGCCAGCAGTACCGGGACATCCTCTTACGAGCAGTACTTC. The chain recombines TRBV6-1 with TRBJ2-7, with a tentative D call TRBD1 (6 bases). The CDR3 has 14 amino acids. Germline loops: CDR1 MNHNS, CDR2 SASEGT. Trimming cost V 5 bases and J 4 bases, with 15 bases left between them.